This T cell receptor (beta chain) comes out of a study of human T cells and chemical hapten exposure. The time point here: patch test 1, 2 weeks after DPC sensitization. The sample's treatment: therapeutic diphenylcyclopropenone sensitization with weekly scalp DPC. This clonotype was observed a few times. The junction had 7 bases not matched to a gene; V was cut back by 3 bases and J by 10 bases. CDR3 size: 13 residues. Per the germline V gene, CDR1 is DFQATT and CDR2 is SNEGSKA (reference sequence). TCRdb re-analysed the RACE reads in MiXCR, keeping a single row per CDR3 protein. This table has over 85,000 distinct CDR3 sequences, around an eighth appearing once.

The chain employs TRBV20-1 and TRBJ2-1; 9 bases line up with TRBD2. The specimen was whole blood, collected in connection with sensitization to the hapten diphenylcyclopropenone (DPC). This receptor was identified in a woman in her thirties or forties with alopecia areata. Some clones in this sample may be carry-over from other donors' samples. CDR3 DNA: TGCAGTGCTAGGAGGTTAGCGGGAGTGGAGCAGTTCTTC. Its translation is CSARRLAGVEQFF.